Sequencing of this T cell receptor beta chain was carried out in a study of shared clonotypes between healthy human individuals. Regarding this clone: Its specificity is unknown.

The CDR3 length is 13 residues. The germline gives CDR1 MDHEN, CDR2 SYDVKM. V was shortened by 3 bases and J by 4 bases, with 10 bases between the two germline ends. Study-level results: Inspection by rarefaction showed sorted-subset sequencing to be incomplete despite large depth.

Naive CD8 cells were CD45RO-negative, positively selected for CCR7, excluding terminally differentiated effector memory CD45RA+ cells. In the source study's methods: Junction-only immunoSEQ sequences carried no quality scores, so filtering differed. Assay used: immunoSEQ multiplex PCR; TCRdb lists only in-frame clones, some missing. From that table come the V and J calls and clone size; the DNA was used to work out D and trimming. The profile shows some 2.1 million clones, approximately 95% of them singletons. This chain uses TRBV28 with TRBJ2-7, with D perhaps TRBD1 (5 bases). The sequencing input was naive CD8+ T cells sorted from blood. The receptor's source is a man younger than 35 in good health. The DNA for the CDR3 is TGTGCCAGCAGTTTGCCAGGGAAGTACGAGCAGTACTTC. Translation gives CASSLPGKYEQYF. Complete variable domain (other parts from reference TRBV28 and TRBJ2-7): DVKVTQSSRYLVKRTGEKVFLECVQDMDHENMFWYRQDPGLGLRLIYFSYDVKMKEKGDIPEGYSVSREKKERFSLILESASTNQTSMYLCASSLPGKYEQYFGPGTRLTVT.